This entry lists 31 T cell receptor beta chains sequenced from one sample in a study of blood T cell repertoires in COVID-19. Assay: immunoSEQ multiplex PCR; the TCRdb copy retains only in-frame clones and omits some. The sample lists 130,000 to 150,000 clones; roughly 86% were seen once. The sequenced sample was peripheral blood. The receptors were gathered from a man aged 45-60 years with active or convalescent COVID-19.

The rearrangement uses TRBV24-1 and TRBJ2-1, with D possibly TRBD2 on 6 matching bases. The germline CDR1 and CDR2 sequences are KGHDR and SFDVKD. CDR3 length: 17 residues. Trimming left V 0 bases short and J 0 bases short, with 11 bases between. This CDR3 is CATSDLYGGSSYNEQFF. DNA of the CDR3: TGTGCCACCAGTGATTTGTATGGGGGGAGCTCCTACAATGAGCAGTTCTTC.

The chain recombines TRBV28 with TRBJ1-2, with 8 bases identical to TRBD1. The V gene's germline CDR1 is MDHEN and CDR2 SYDVKM. This CDR3 has 16 amino acids. The trim removed 5 bases at V and 1 base at J, leaving 9 bases unmatched. The CDR3 nucleotides are TGTGCCAGCAGTCTGGCGAAAGGACAGGGTAACTATGGCTACACCTTC. Amino acids: CASSLAKGQGNYGYTF.

The rearrangement links TRBV7-9 to TRBJ1-4, with TRBD1 matching over 10 bases. CDR3 size: 15 residues. CDR1 is SEHNR and CDR2 is FQNEAQ in the germline V gene (reference sequence). Trimming took 1 base from V and 8 from J; bases not matched to a gene: 4. The CDR3 spells CASSLGQGAKEKLFF. CDR3 bases: TGTGCCAGCAGCTTAGGACAGGGGGCCAAGGAAAAACTGTTTTTT.

This chain connects TRBV6-5 to TRBJ2-5; 7 nucleotides match TRBD1. Trimming removed 4 bases from V and 4 bases from J; junction bases left unmatched: 6. CDR3 size: 14 residues. Germline V lookup: CDR1 MNHEY, CDR2 SVGAGI. The CDR3 protein is CASSSRTGGETQYF. CDR3 nucleotides: TGTGCCAGCAGTTCAAGGACAGGAGGAGAGACCCAGTACTTC.

The J gene is TRBJ2-1, the V gene TRBV7-3; possible D gene TRBD2, 6 bases. The germline CDR1 and CDR2 sequences are SGHTA and FQGTGA. V lost 5 bases to trimming and J lost 7 bases, with 21 bases between them. The CDR3 covers 16 residues. The CDR3 loop reads CASSLMGGGGQNEQFF. The CDR3 DNA sequence: TGTGCCAGCAGCCTGATGGGGGGAGGAGGTCAGAATGAGCAGTTCTTC.

The chain joins TRBV28 to TRBJ2-7; a weak D match, TRBD1 (6 bases). CDR1 and CDR2 (germline): MDHEN, SYDVKM. Trimming cost V 4 bases and J 2 bases, with 9 bases left between them. The CDR3 runs 13 residues. Written as DNA, the CDR3 is TGTGCCAGCAGTTCCGGACAGACCTACGAGCAGTACTTC. This sequence encodes CASSSGQTYEQYF.

This clone was counted a single time. This chain joins TRBV4-2 and TRBJ1-1; TRBD1 is a possible D gene (5 bases). V was cut by 4 bases and J by 0 bases, with 12 bases left in between. The CDR3 runs 15 residues. CDR1 and CDR2 from the germline V gene are LGHNA and YNFKEQ. The CDR3 loop is CASSRGGGVNTEAFF. CDR3 DNA sequence: TGTGCCAGCAGCCGCGGGGGAGGGGTGAACACTGAAGCTTTCTTT.

The count of this clone is one. The chain recombines TRBV28 with TRBJ2-1, with 9 bases matching TRBD2. This CDR3 is built from 16 residues. The J segment lost 7 bases and the V segment lost 5 bases, leaving 12 bases of the junction unmatched. In germline, CDR1 is MDHEN, CDR2 SYDVKM. The CDR3 is CASSPSGLAIMNEQFF. Written as DNA, the CDR3 is TGTGCCAGCAGTCCCTCAGGACTAGCGATAATGAATGAGCAGTTCTTC.

The chain has TRBV28 and TRBJ1-5, with a weak D call TRBD1 (5 bases). Per the germline V gene, CDR1 is MDHEN and CDR2 is SYDVKM. The CDR3 has 14 residues. Trimming stripped 6 bases from V and 9 bases from J, with 18 bases between. The DNA of the CDR3 is TGTGCCAGCAGCTCAGGGCCTTCCCGGACGCCCCAGCATTTT. Protein sequence: CASSSGPSRTPQHF.

The V and J genes are TRBV19 and TRBJ2-1; D uncertain. Germline V gives CDR1 LNHDA, CDR2 SQIVND (reference sequence). The CDR3 totals 14 residues. V lost 0 bases to trimming and J lost 5 bases, with 8 bases between them. This CDR3 is CASSIDGLDNEQFF. For the CDR3, the DNA is TGTGCCAGTAGTATAGACGGGTTGGACAATGAGCAGTTCTTC. The full variable domain, in which reference TRBV19 and TRBJ2-1 provide the parts outside the CDR3, is DGGITQSPKYLFRKEGQNVTLSCEQNLNHDAMYWYRQDPGQGLRLIYYSQIVNDFQKGDIAEGYSVSREKKESFPLTVTSAQKNPTAFYLCASSIDGLDNEQFFGPGTRLTVL.

The chain combines TRBV15 with TRBJ2-3; D might be TRBD2 (6 bases). CDR1 and CDR2 from the germline V gene are LNHNV and YYDKDF (reference sequence). The ends were cut back, 0 bases at V and 1 base at J, with 23 bases in the middle. The CDR3 has 20 residues. The CDR3 region has the DNA TGTGCCACCAGCAGAGATACTATTTCCGAATGGCGGAGGGGCACAGATACGCAGTATTTT. Its translation: CATSRDTISEWRRGTDTQYF.

The rearrangement links TRBV6-6 to TRBJ2-7; 9 bases are shared with TRBD2. This CDR3 region has 15 residues. J gave up 4 bases and V 2 bases, and 6 bases lay outside the gene matches. Germline-derived CDR1 and CDR2 are MNHNY and SVGAGI (reference sequence). CDR3 sequence reads: CASSYVLAGVYEQYF. CDR3 DNA sequence: TGTGCCAGCAGTTACGTATTAGCGGGAGTATACGAGCAGTACTTC.

This rearrangement joins TRBV28 to TRBJ1-5, with D unresolved. Per the germline V gene, CDR1 is MDHEN and CDR2 is SYDVKM. The CDR3 is 15 amino acids. V dropped 2 bases and J dropped 2 bases, with 10 bases sitting between them. In nucleotides, the CDR3 is TGTGCCAGCAGTTTAATACAGATAGGCAATCAGCCCCAGCATTTT. Its translation: CASSLIQIGNQPQHF.

The chain couples TRBV2 to TRBJ2-1; 12 bases map to TRBD1. CDR3 length: 16 amino acids. Per germline, CDR1 SNHLY and CDR2 FYNNEI. Germline trimming cut 4 bases from V and 6 bases from J; bases unmatched to any gene: 7. The CDR3 loop reads CASSASGTGGGNEQFF. CDR3 nucleotide sequence: TGTGCCAGCAGTGCCTCCGGGACAGGGGGCGGCAATGAGCAGTTCTTC.

CDR3 amino acids: CASSPTRQGATEAFF. The CDR3 DNA reads as TGTGCCAGTAGCCCGACCCGACAGGGGGCCACTGAAGCTTTCTTT. The V and J genes are TRBV19 and TRBJ1-1, with TRBD1 matching 10 bases. J lost 4 bases, V lost 6 bases, and 8 bases had no gene match. The length of the CDR3 is 15 residues. Germline V gives CDR1 LNHDA, CDR2 SQIVND (reference sequence).

The sample holds a few counts of this clone. This sequence joins TRBV11-2 and TRBJ2-1; 8 bases align to TRBD2. This CDR3 has 15 residues. Germline values: CDR1 SGHAT, CDR2 FQNNGV. The V segment lost 2 bases and the J segment 0 bases; nucleotides outside the gene matches: 0. The CDR3 sequence is CASSLSGSSYNEQFF. The CDR3 DNA follows: TGTGCCAGCAGCTTAAGCGGGAGCTCCTACAATGAGCAGTTCTTC.

The chain recombines TRBV18 with TRBJ2-3, with 9 nucleotides matching TRBD1. This CDR3 has 15 residues. J gave up 6 bases and V 3 bases, and 7 bases lay outside the gene matches. Germline CDR1 is KGHSH and CDR2 is LQKENI. The CDR3 nucleotides are TGTGCCAGCTCACCCGCCGGGACAGGGAGGGATACGCAGTATTTT. Translated: CASSPAGTGRDTQYF. Drawing the rest from reference TRBV18 and TRBJ2-3, the complete variable domain is NAGVMQNPRHLVRRRGQEARLRCSPMKGHSHVYWYRQLPEEGLKFMVYLQKENIIDESGMPKERFSAEFPKEGPSILRIQQVVRGDSAAYFCASSPAGTGRDTQYFGPGTRLTVL.

This clone was observed a few times. The chain couples TRBV14 to TRBJ1-2; D ambiguous. The CDR3 extends over 15 amino acids. Germline-derived CDR1 and CDR2 are SGHDN and FVKESK. Trimming left V 3 bases short and J 7 bases short, with 18 bases between. The CDR3 region has the DNA TGTGCCAGCAGCCATCGGGGTTCCCCCACGAGTGGCTACACCTTC. As protein: CASSHRGSPTSGYTF.

This chain connects TRBV18 to TRBJ2-3; D perhaps matches TRBD2 (5 bases). The CDR3 is made up of 14 amino acids. Between the trimmed V and J ends, which lost 6 bases and 0 bases, there was a span of 10 bases. CDR1 KGHSH and CDR2 LQKENI come from the germline V gene. The CDR3 DNA is TGTGCCAGCTCCAGAGGCGGGAGCACAGATACGCAGTATTTT. It translates to CASSRGGSTDTQYF.

The chain combines TRBV18 with TRBJ2-3; D remains ambiguous. Trimming shortened V by 3 bases and J by 2 bases, and 3 bases separated the two germline ends. The CDR3 is made up of 12 amino acids. The germline V gene encodes CDR1 KGHSH and CDR2 LQKENI. CDR3 sequence: CASSPITDTQYF. DNA for the CDR3: TGTGCCAGCTCACCCATCACAGATACGCAGTATTTT.

The chain uses TRBV25-1 and TRBJ1-4, with 8 bases that match TRBD1. Germline loops: CDR1 MGHDK, CDR2 SYGVNS. The V and J ends lost 4 bases and 7 bases, in that order; junction bases with no gene match: 8. The CDR3 runs 15 residues. The CDR3 loop reads CASSGPGGVSEKLFF. The CDR3 coding sequence is TGTGCCAGCAGTGGTCCAGGGGGCGTGAGTGAAAAACTGTTTTTT.

The rearrangement links TRBV28 to TRBJ1-2; D might be TRBD1 (5 bases). The V gene's germline CDR1 is MDHEN and CDR2 SYDVKM. V was trimmed by 6 bases and J by 2 bases, leaving 19 bases between them. The CDR3 spans 16 residues. The DNA of the CDR3 is TGTGCCAGCAGCGCCCTGGCAGGGAGGGCCAACTATGGCTACACCTTC. It translates to CASSALAGRANYGYTF.

The chain is built from TRBV6-5 and TRBJ1-4; tentative D call: TRBD1 (6 bases). The CDR3 has 14 amino acids. V was clipped by 8 bases and J by 7 bases, with 17 bases between them. CDR1 is MNHEY and CDR2 is SVGAGI in the germline V gene. The CDR3 spells CASHTQGFGEKLFF. The CDR3 nucleotides read TGTGCCAGCCATACACAGGGATTCGGTGAAAAACTGTTTTTT.

This clone showed up just a few times. This chain uses TRBV19 with TRBJ2-7; possible D gene TRBD2, 7 bases. The CDR3 is 14 amino acids. V dropped 10 bases and J dropped 2 bases, with 18 bases sitting between them. CDR1 is LNHDA and CDR2 is SQIVND in the germline V gene (reference sequence). The CDR3 nucleotides are TGTGCCAAAATTACGGGGGGCTCTGCCTACGAGCAGTACTTC. It specifies CAKITGGSAYEQYF.

The chain links TRBV6-5 to TRBJ2-7; D is ambiguous. Trimming removed 8 bases at V and 0 bases at J, with 8 bases between. CDR3 length equals 12 residues. Germline lookup yields CDR1 MNHEY and CDR2 SVGAGI. CDR3 sequence: CASGRYSYEQYF. CDR3 in DNA: TGTGCCAGCGGCAGGTACTCCTACGAGCAGTACTTC.

This rearrangement joins TRBV5-4 to TRBJ1-3, with D possibly being TRBD1 (5 bases). Germline CDR1 reads SGHNT; CDR2 reads YYREEE (reference sequence). The CDR3 is 14 residues long. The germline V and J ends were trimmed by 0 bases and 1 base, with 5 bases remaining between them. The CDR3 is CASSLGQSGNTIYF. CDR3 nucleotides: TGTGCCAGCAGCTTGGGACAGTCTGGAAACACCATATATTTT.

The chain uses TRBV6-4 and TRBJ1-1; 8 nucleotides line up with TRBD1. This CDR3 region has 13 residues. V was clipped by 6 bases and J by 3 bases; unmatched bases: 3. CDR1 is MRHNA, CDR2 SNTAGT, per germline. CDR3 region: CASREQGDTEAFF. CDR3 coding DNA: TGTGCCAGCAGAGAACAGGGGGACACTGAAGCTTTCTTT.

This clone was found once. The chain combines TRBV7-2 with TRBJ1-1; D may be TRBD1 (6 bases). Between the trimmed V and J ends, which lost 5 bases and 1 base, there was a span of 8 bases. The germline V gene has CDR1 SGHTA and CDR2 FQGNSA. The CDR3 runs 13 residues. DNA of the CDR3: TGTGCCAGCAGCGTACAGGGGAACACTGAAGCTTTCTTT. It codes for CASSVQGNTEAFF.

The chain has TRBV28 and TRBJ1-4, with D unresolved. The CDR3 is made up of 10 amino acids. Germline values: CDR1 MDHEN, CDR2 SYDVKM. Trimming took 4 bases from V and 15 from J, leaving 9 bases between them. CDR3 in DNA: TGTGCCAGCAGTTCCCCCGTAGTGTTTTTT. Translation gives CASSSPVVFF.

The V and J genes are TRBV2 and TRBJ2-7; TRBD2 matches at 14 bases. CDR1 and CDR2 from the germline V gene are SNHLY and FYNNEI. The V and J ends lost 11 bases and 8 bases, in that order; junction bases with no gene match: 8. The CDR3 has 13 residues. DNA of the CDR3: TGTGCCGGCCTGACTAGCGGGAGGGCCCAGCAGTACTTC. Its protein is CAGLTSGRAQQYF.

This sequence joins TRBV28 and TRBJ1-5, with D unresolved. V dropped 4 bases and J dropped 5 bases, with 9 bases sitting between them. The germline V gene encodes CDR1 MDHEN and CDR2 SYDVKM. This CDR3 comprises 13 residues. The CDR3 region has the DNA TGTGCCAGCAGTTCTGGACTTTATCAGCCCCAGCATTTT. This codes for CASSSGLYQPQHF.